What follows is one TCR beta chain and its context. Its antigen specificity is not known. No much larger clone is present one base from it, and per-base qualities are unavailable. Enrolling through a virtual design, the prospective study's participants ranged in age from roughly 18 to 89 years and lived across 20 to 25 United States geographic areas. In the prospective study, cohorts were assigned on the basis of participant-reported clinical history obtained from a screening survey and a study questionnaire. In the prospective study, whole blood, serum and a nasopharyngeal or oropharyngeal swab were collected from each participant by mobile phlebotomists. Over a roughly 2-month period, participants in the prospective study had the option of providing additional blood draws and questionnaires. Blood samples from the prospective study were shipped frozen or at room temperature prior to DNA extraction.

The data stem from a study of blood T cell repertoires in COVID-19 (dated by TCRdb to the early 2020s). In the study overall: Samples covering the acute and convalescent phases of COVID-19 were provided by collaborators in the United States, Italy and Spain. The samples were drawn from the first 160 participants of the ongoing ImmuneRACE study and from 1,254 subjects provided by 6 global collaborators. Where available, HLA class I and class II types were taken from metadata supplied by the sample provider and were not determined by assay-based typing. The dataset comprised deeply sampled blood TCRbeta repertoires from subjects exposed to, actively infected with, or recovered from COVID-19. The repertoires were made available in a free public database intended to serve as a resource for research on the immune response to SARS-CoV-2. The sample metadata nearly always contained a de-identified subject ID, COVID-19 status, age in years and sex. The prospective study material was composed of cDNA or gDNA derived from T cells, B-cell-depleted T cells, or PBMCs.

Overall study outcomes, separate from this receptor: Clinical and demographic metadata were provided uncurated, with the amount varying by source and participant.

TCRbeta CDR3 regions were amplified from genomic DNA by means of the immunoSEQ Assay, a bias-controlled multiplex PCR. On the study's bioinformatics: Nucleated cell counts per sample were estimated from amplification of reference gene primers within the assay. To quantify the absolute abundance of each unique TCRbeta CDR3 rearrangement, sequence reads were collapsed and filtered. For each sample, productive Simpson clonality was calculated as the square root of Simpson's diversity index over productive rearrangements. Held by TCRdb, this immuneACCESS table contains in-frame sequences only and omits some clones. Under half of the omission traces to an unresolved V gene where checked; the cause of the rest is unknown. That table is the source of V, J and clone size, and D and trimming were worked out from the DNA. This sample has about 220,000 clones in its table, and about four fifths of those were observed once. Clones ranked in the top ten supply roughly 1.3% of the sample.

CDR1 and CDR2 (SGHNT, YYREEE) derive from the germline V gene (reference sequence). Taken from cysteine to phenylalanine, the CDR3 has 13 residues. Left in the record is the CDR3 DNA by itself, 39 bases read in frame from the first base. A distance of 12 bases separates the germline ends of V and J, which lose 8 bases and 1 base respectively. Sample: PBMCs or T cells enriched from blood (not recorded which). Recombination connected TRBV5-4 to TRBJ1-1; the D gene is perhaps TRBD1, on 5 matching bases. This sequence was found in a middle-aged woman with acute COVID-19. CDR3 protein: CASSDSKNTEAFF. Here is the DNA: TGTGCCAGTAGCGACAGTAAGAACACTGAAGCTTTCTTT.